The 17 T cell receptor beta chains in this list originate from one sample, sequenced in a study of T cells in Graves' hyperthyroidism and ophthalmopathy. Amplified regions were TCR beta CDR3 sequences from RNA transcripts. First-round RT-PCR targeting the TCR CDR3 was performed with the HTBI primer set. TCRdb fed the multiplex PCR reads into MiXCR, producing one record per CDR3 protein. The sample gives about 300,000 distinct CDR3 sequences, around 20% of which show up once; about 40% is in the top ten. The sequencing sample was made of blood. These receptors all come from a man in his fifties with Graves' ophthalmopathy.

This clonotype was counted a few times. The chain uses TRBV19 and TRBJ2-1, with TRBD2 matching 12 bases. The germline V gene has CDR1 LNHDA and CDR2 SQIVND (reference sequence). The CDR3 runs 17 residues. The V gene end was trimmed by 3 bases and the J gene end by 4 bases; junction bases not matched to a gene: 7. CDR3: CASSMGGTSGSYNEQFF. The DNA for the CDR3 is TGTGCCAGTAGTATGGGAGGGACTAGCGGGTCTTACAATGAGCAGTTCTTC.

This clonotype came up a few times. This sequence joins TRBV7-3 and TRBJ2-1, with TRBD2 identical over 7 bases. Unmatched junction bases numbered 2, after V lost 2 bases and J lost 10 bases. The V gene's germline CDR1 is SGHTA and CDR2 FQGTGA. The CDR3 has 12 amino acids. DNA of the CDR3: TGTGCCAGCAGCTTATGGGAGGGAGAGCAGTTCTTC. Translation gives CASSLWEGEQFF.

This clonotype appeared many times. The chain is built from TRBV30 and TRBJ2-5, with 7 bases lining up with TRBD1. Germline-derived CDR1 and CDR2 are GTSNPN and SVGIG (reference sequence). The CDR3 contains 15 residues. The V segment lost 3 bases and the J segment 5 bases; nucleotides outside the gene matches: 12. In nucleotides, the CDR3 is TGTGCCTGGAGCGACAGGGAAAGGCTAAAGGAGACCCAGTACTTC. It is translated as CAWSDRERLKETQYF.

The chain joins TRBV5-1 to TRBJ1-1; D gene uncertain. This CDR3 is built from 15 residues. Germline V CDR1 and CDR2: SGHRS, YFSETQ. V shed 3 bases and J shed 4 bases, with 16 bases lying between them. DNA of the CDR3: TGCGCCAGCAGCTCCGCTCCCCGGGGAGGCACTGAAGCTTTCTTT. Amino acids: CASSSAPRGGTEAFF.

This clonotype was seen a few times. The rearrangement joins TRBV29-1 to TRBJ1-4; possible D gene TRBD1, 6 bases. The CDR3 is 13 residues long. Germline values: CDR1 SQVTM, CDR2 ANQGSEA. Trimming stripped 3 bases from V and 8 bases from J, with 13 bases between. The CDR3 nucleotides are TGCAGCGTTGAGGAGACAGGACTAGAAAAACTGTTTTTT. Protein sequence: CSVEETGLEKLFF.

This clonotype was counted between two and nine times. This chain links TRBV6-1 with TRBJ2-7, with 7 bases matching TRBD1. The CDR3 is 16 amino acids. Germline loops: CDR1 MNHNS, CDR2 SASEGT. Trimming cost V 5 bases and J 0 bases; bases outside gene matches: 10. CDR3 in DNA: TGTGCCAGCAGTTCAGACAGGGTGATCCTCTCCTACGAGCAGTACTTC. The encoded protein is CASSSDRVILSYEQYF.

This clonotype was seen many times. The chain joins TRBV20-1 to TRBJ2-7, with D possibly TRBD2 on 7 matching bases. Deletions cut 0 bases from V and 5 bases from J, with 17 bases between. CDR3 length equals 15 residues. CDR1 and CDR2 from the germline V gene are DFQATT and SNEGSKA (reference sequence). CDR3 bases: TGCAGTGCTAGAGATCGGGGGGCAGGGGCCCACGAGCAGTACTTC. Protein product: CSARDRGAGAHEQYF.

This clonotype was seen repeatedly, ten times or more. The rearrangement joins TRBV4-1 to TRBJ1-1, with a weak D call TRBD1 (6 bases). Germline CDR1 reads MGHRA; CDR2 reads YSYEKL. V was pared by 3 bases and J by 6 bases, with 11 bases between. The CDR3 consists of 13 residues. CDR3 in amino acids: CASSHGGRAEAFF. In DNA form, the CDR3 reads TGCGCCAGCAGCCACGGGGGCAGGGCTGAAGCTTTCTTT.

The chain uses TRBV14 and TRBJ2-4; D tentatively fits TRBD1 or TRBD2 (5 bases each). Germline V gene data show CDR1 as SGHDN and CDR2 as FVKESK. The CDR3 has 15 residues. The germline V and J ends were trimmed by 4 bases and 3 bases, with 13 bases remaining between them. This CDR3 reads CASSRDQGGKNIQYF. For the CDR3, the DNA is TGTGCCAGCAGCCGGGACCAGGGTGGCAAAAACATTCAGTACTTC.

The genes are TRBV11-2 and TRBJ2-7, with 7 bases fitting TRBD2. The junction had 10 bases not matched to a gene; V was cut back by 6 bases and J by 2 bases. This CDR3 spans 15 amino acids. Germline values: CDR1 SGHAT, CDR2 FQNNGV. CDR3 region: CASSPSGGSTYEQYF. The DNA of the CDR3 is TGTGCCAGCAGTCCCTCGGGCGGGAGTACCTACGAGCAGTACTTC.

This clonotype was observed many times. V gene TRBV30 combines with J gene TRBJ1-2; a possible D gene is TRBD1 (6 bases). The V and J ends lost 1 base and 3 bases respectively, with 15 bases between them. The CDR3 runs 15 residues. Looked up from germline, CDR1 is GTSNPN and CDR2 is SVGIG (reference sequence). The CDR3 bases are TGTGCCTGGAGTGCCTGGGGAACAGGGCACTATGGCTACACCTTC. It encodes CAWSAWGTGHYGYTF.

A few counts support this clonotype. This could be a read error, since a much larger clone is one nucleotide away. The chain links TRBV7-2 to TRBJ2-5; D unclear. The CDR3 totals 13 residues. Germline-derived CDR1 and CDR2 are SGHTA and FQGNSA. V gave up 0 bases and J gave up 2 bases, with 4 bases separating them. The CDR3 DNA sequence: TGTGCCAGCAGCTTAGCGGCACAAGAGACCCAGTACTTC. It translates to CASSLAAQETQYF.

The sample holds many counts of this clonotype. The chain recombines TRBV6-1 with TRBJ1-1, with 7 nucleotides matching TRBD1. The CDR3 covers 15 residues. Germline V gives CDR1 MNHNS, CDR2 SASEGT. Trimming cost V 6 bases and J 1 base; bases outside gene matches: 8. CDR3 in amino acids: CASSSPGQRNTEAFF. The DNA of the CDR3 is TGTGCCAGCAGCTCGCCGGGACAGAGGAACACTGAAGCTTTCTTT.

The chain joins TRBV7-9 to TRBJ2-3, with D possibly TRBD2 on 6 matching bases. Germline V gives CDR1 SEHNR, CDR2 FQNEAQ (reference sequence). Trimming took 11 bases from V and 7 from J, leaving 19 bases between them. The CDR3 is made up of 13 amino acids. This CDR3 is CAGRDSLRNTQYF. The CDR3 bases are TGTGCCGGAAGGGACTCTCTCAGGAATACGCAGTATTTT.

This clonotype showed up many times. The chain combines TRBV2 with TRBJ2-5, with D uncertain. V was clipped by 0 bases and J by 5 bases, with 13 bases between them. Looked up from germline, CDR1 is SNHLY and CDR2 is FYNNEI. This CDR3 contains 15 residues. This CDR3 reads CASSEAPRFRETQYF. In DNA, the CDR3 is TGTGCCAGCAGTGAAGCCCCCAGATTCCGGGAGACCCAGTACTTC.

This clonotype occurred many times. The chain employs TRBV4-1 and TRBJ2-7; 8 bases align to TRBD1. The CDR3 has 15 residues. With 0 bases clipped from V and 6 bases from J, the junction kept 7 bases outside the gene matches. Germline V gene lookup returns CDR1 MGHRA and CDR2 YSYEKL. The CDR3 protein is CASSQEGRGQGEQYF. The CDR3, as DNA: TGCGCCAGCAGCCAAGAAGGCAGGGGGCAGGGCGAGCAGTACTTC.

As concerns this clonotype: A much bigger clone sits one base away, suggesting this may be a read error. The chain recombines TRBV5-1 with TRBJ1-4; no reliable D call. This CDR3 contains 20 residues. Germline lookup yields CDR1 SGHRS and CDR2 YFSETQ. CDR3 protein: CASSLVGGPFVLATSEKLFF. CDR3 sequence (DNA): TGCGCCAGCAGCTTGGTCGGTGGACCGTTCGTACTCGCAACTAGTGAAAAACTGTTTTTT. The variable domain in full, completed from reference TRBV5-1 and TRBJ1-4, reads KAGVTQTPRYLIKTRGQQVTLSCSPISGHRSVSWYQQTPGQGLQFLFEYFSETQRNKGNFPGRFSGRQFSNSRSEMNVSTLELGDSALYLCASSLVGGPFVLATSEKLFFGSGTQLSVL.